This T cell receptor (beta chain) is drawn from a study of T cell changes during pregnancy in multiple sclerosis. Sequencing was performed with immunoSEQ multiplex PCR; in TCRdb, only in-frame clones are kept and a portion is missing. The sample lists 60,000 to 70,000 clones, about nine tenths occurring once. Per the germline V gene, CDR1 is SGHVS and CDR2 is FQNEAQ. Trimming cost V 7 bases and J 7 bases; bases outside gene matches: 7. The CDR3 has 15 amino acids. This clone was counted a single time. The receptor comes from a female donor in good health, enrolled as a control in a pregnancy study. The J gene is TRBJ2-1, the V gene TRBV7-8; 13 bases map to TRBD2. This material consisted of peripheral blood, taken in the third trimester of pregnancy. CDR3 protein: CASMVLAGGPNEQFF. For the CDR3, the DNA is TGTGCCAGCATGGTACTAGCGGGAGGGCCGAATGAGCAGTTCTTC. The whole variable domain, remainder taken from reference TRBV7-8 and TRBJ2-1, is GAGVSQSPRYKVAKRGQDVALRCDPISGHVSLFWYQQALGQGPEFLTYFQNEAQLDKSGLPSDRFFAERPEGSVSTLKIQRTQQEDSAVYLCASMVLAGGPNEQFFGPGTRLTVL.